This is a list of T cell receptor beta chains from one sample in a study of memory CD4+ T cells and cytomegalovirus serostatus. Libraries were prepared by immunoSEQ multiplex PCR; TCRdb keeps only in-frame clonotypes and omits some of them. The sample lists approximately 30,000 clones; about three quarters were seen once. The source material was memory CD4+ T cells from blood. The receptors were sampled from an adult in good health and CMV-seronegative. Some clones in this sample may be carry-over from other donors' samples. CDR3s include the opening cysteine and the closing phenylalanine or tryptophan. The D gene is left open where the match is weak. Rows may omit the clone size; those that give it use once, few, many or a size class.

len	j_gene	v_gene	abundance	d_gene	CDR3nt	CDR3aa
12	TRBJ2-7	TRBV13	few	NA	TGTGCCAGCAGCTCAAGATCGGGCGAGCAGTACTTC	CASSSRSGEQYF
15	TRBJ2-7	TRBV6-4	NA	NA	TGTGCCAGCAGTGATCCGGGACTGAGCTCCTACGAGCAGTACTTC	CASSDPGLSSYEQYF
14	TRBJ2-3	TRBV18	NA	NA	TGTGCCAGCTCACCCCGGACAGTCACAGATACGCAGTATTTT	CASSPRTVTDTQYF
12	TRBJ1-3	TRBV19	NA	NA	TGTGCCAGTAGCGGAGACCAAAACACCATATATTTT	CASSGDQNTIYF
13	TRBJ1-5	TRBV4-2	NA	NA	TGTGCCAGCACGACGGGGATGGATCAGCCCCAGCATTTT	CASTTGMDQPQHF
15	TRBJ2-2	TRBV4-2	few	NA	TGTGCCAGCAGTCTTGAGGCAGAAAACACCGGGGAGCTGTTTTTT	CASSLEAENTGELFF
14	TRBJ2-7	TRBV2	NA	TRBD1	TGTGCCAGCAGTGGGGACAGGGGCCCCCACGAGCAGTACTTC	CASSGDRGPHEQYF
11	TRBJ2-6	TRBV4-1	few	NA	TGCGCCAGCAGCCAAGGGTACGTCCTGACTTTC	CASSQGYVLTF
15	TRBJ2-2	TRBV19	NA	TRBD2	TGTGCCAGTAGTATTCCGGGACTAGGCACCGGGGAGCTGTTTTTT	CASSIPGLGTGELFF
15	TRBJ1-1	TRBV2	few	NA	TGTGCCAGCACACCCTTGGGAGCGCTGAACACTGAAGCTTTCTTT	CASTPLGALNTEAFF
13	TRBJ2-7	TRBV19	NA	NA	TGTGCCAGTAGTAGGGCCATCGCCTACGAGCAGTACTTC	CASSRAIAYEQYF
16	TRBJ2-5	TRBV15	NA	NA	TGTGCCACCAGCCCCTCGGGGATACAGGGCCTGGGGACCCAGTACTTC	CATSPSGIQGLGTQYF
14	TRBJ1-2	TRBV5-1	NA	TRBD1	TGCGCCAGCAGCTTGGTCGAACAGGGGTATGGCTACACCTTC	CASSLVEQGYGYTF
19	TRBJ1-2	TRBV4-3	NA	NA	TGCGCCAGCAGCCAAGAGATTAATCTTTCCGGGACCCGTATCTATGGCTACACCTTC	CASSQEINLSGTRIYGYTF
12	TRBJ2-3	TRBV7-8	NA	NA	TGTGCCAGCAGCCCCTACACAGATACGCAGTATTTT	CASSPYTDTQYF
15	TRBJ1-1	TRBV12-5	NA	NA	TGTGCTAGTGGCCAAAATGAGGACAGTTACACTGAAGCTTTCTTT	CASGQNEDSYTEAFF
13	TRBJ1-5	TRBV19	NA	NA	TGTGCCAGTGGGACCTCTCTTAATCAGCCCCAGCATTTT	CASGTSLNQPQHF
16	TRBJ2-3	TRBV9	NA	TRBD2	TGTGCCAGCAGCGTAGAAGTAGCGGGGGGCGCAGATACGCAGTATTTT	CASSVEVAGGADTQYF
18	TRBJ2-1	TRBV18	few	TRBD1	TGTGCCAGCTCCGAGACAGGGGGCGCTTTGTTGGTCGGCAATGAGCAGTTCTTC	CASSETGGALLVGNEQFF
16	TRBJ2-5	TRBV30	NA	TRBD2	TGTGCCTGGAGGGGACTAGCGGGGGGCCGGGGAGAGACCCAGTACTTC	CAWRGLAGGRGETQYF